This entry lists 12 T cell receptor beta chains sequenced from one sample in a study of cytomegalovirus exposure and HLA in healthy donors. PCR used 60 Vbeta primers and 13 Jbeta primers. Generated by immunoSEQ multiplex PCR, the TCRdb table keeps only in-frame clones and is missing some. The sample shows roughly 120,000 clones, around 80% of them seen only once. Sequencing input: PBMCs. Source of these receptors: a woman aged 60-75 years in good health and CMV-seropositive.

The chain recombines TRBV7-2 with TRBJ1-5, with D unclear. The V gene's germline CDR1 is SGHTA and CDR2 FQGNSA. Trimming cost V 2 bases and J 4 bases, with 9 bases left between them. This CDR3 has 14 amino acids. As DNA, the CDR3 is TGTGCCAGCAGCTTAAGTACAGCTAATCAGCCCCAGCATTTT. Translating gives CASSLSTANQPQHF.

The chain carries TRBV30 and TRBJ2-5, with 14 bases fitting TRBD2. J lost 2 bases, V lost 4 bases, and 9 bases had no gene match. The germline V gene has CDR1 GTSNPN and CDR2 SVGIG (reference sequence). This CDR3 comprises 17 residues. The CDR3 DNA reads TGTGCCTGGACCTCACGTCGACTAGCGGGAGGGCAAGAGACCCAGTACTTC. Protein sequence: CAWTSRRLAGGQETQYF.

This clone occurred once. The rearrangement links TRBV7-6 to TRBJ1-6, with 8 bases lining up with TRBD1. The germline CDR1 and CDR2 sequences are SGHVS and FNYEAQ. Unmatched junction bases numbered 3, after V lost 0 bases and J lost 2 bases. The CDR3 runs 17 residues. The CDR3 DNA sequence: TGTGCCAGCAGCTTAGCCATACAGGGGGCCTATAATTCACCCCTCCACTTT. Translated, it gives CASSLAIQGAYNSPLHF.

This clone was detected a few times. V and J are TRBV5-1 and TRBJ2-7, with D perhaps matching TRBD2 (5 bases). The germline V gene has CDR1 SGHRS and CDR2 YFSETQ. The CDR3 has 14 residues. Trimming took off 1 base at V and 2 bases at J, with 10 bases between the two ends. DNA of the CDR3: TGCGCCAGCAGCTTGTCAAGCGGAACCTACGAGCAGTACTTC. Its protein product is CASSLSSGTYEQYF.

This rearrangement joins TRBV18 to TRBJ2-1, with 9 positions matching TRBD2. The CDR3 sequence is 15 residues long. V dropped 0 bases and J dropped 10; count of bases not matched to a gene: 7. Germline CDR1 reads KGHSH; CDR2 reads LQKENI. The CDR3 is CASSPPGGTSLEQFF. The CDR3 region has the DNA TGTGCCAGCTCACCACCGGGAGGGACTAGCTTGGAGCAGTTCTTC.

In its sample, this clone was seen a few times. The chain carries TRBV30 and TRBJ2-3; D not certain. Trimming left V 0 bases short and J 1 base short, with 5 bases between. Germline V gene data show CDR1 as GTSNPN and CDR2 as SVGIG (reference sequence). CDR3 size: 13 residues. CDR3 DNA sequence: TGTGCCTGGAGTGTCTATGGCACAGATACGCAGTATTTT. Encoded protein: CAWSVYGTDTQYF.

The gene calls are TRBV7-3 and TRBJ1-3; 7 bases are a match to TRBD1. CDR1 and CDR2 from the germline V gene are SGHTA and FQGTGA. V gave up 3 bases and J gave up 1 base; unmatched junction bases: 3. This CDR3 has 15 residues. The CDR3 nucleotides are TGTGCCAGCAGCTTTTACAGGGGATCTGGAAACACCATATATTTT. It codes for CASSFYRGSGNTIYF. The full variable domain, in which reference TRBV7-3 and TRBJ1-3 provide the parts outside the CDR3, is GAGVSQTPSNKVTEKGKYVELRCDPISGHTALYWYRQSLGQGPEFLIYFQGTGAADDSGLPNDRFFAVRPEGSVSTLKIQRTERGDSAVYLCASSFYRGSGNTIYFGEGSWLTVV.

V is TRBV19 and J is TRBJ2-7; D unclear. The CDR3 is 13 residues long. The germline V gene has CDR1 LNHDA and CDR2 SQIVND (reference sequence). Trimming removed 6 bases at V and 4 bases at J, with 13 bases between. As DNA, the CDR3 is TGTGCCAGTAGCAATCCCCCTACGTACGAGCAGTACTTC. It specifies CASSNPPTYEQYF. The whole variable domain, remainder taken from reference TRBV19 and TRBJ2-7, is DGGITQSPKYLFRKEGQNVTLSCEQNLNHDAMYWYRQDPGQGLRLIYYSQIVNDFQKGDIAEGYSVSREKKESFPLTVTSAQKNPTAFYLCASSNPPTYEQYFGPGTRLTVT.

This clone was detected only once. The CDR3 DNA sequence: TGTGCCAGCAGCTTATTAGCGGGGGGGATCCAGCAGTACTTC. Amino acids: CASSLLAGGIQQYF. The V call is TRBV7-9, the J call TRBJ2-7; 11 nucleotides align to TRBD2. Germline values: CDR1 SEHNR, CDR2 FQNEAQ (reference sequence). The CDR3 extends over 14 amino acids. The ends lost 2 bases at V and 8 bases at J; junction bases unmatched: 5.

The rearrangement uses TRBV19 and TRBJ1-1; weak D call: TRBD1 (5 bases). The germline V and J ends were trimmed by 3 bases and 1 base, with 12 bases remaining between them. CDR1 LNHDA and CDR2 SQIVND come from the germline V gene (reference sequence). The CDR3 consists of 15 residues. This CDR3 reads CASSILLQGNTEAFF. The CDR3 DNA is TGTGCCAGTAGTATCCTGTTGCAGGGGAACACTGAAGCTTTCTTT.

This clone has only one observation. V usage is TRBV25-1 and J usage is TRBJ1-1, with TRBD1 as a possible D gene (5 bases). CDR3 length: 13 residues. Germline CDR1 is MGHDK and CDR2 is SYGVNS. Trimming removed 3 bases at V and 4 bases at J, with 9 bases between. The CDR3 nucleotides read TGTGCCAGCAGTGATCCAGGGTTCACTGAAGCTTTCTTT. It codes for CASSDPGFTEAFF.

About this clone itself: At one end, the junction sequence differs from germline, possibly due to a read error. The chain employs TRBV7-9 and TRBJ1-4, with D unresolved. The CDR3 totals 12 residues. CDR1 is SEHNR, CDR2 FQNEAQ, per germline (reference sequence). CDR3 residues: CSSSLNNEKLFF. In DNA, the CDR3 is TGTTCCAGCAGCCTTAATAATGAAAAACTGTTTTTT.